Many counts were recorded for the clone carrying this TCR beta chain. Its antigen is undetermined. This record comes from a study of T cells in Graves' hyperthyroidism and ophthalmopathy. Study-level results: Ophthalmopathy was model-predicted a median roughly 6.2 months pre-onset. Most clonotypes that expanded in the thyroid above 0.001 also showed up in blood.

Per the germline V gene, CDR1 is MNHEY and CDR2 is SMNVEV (reference sequence). With 7 bases removed from V and 4 bases from J, the gap between germline ends came to 8 bases. This CDR3 region has 12 residues. RNA transcripts yielded amplified TCR beta CDR3 regions. The HTBI primer set was used in a first-round RT-PCR of the TCR CDR3. TCRdb reanalysed the multiplex PCR reads using MiXCR and keeps one entry per CDR3 protein. Among approximately 400,000 distinct CDR3 sequences listed, about 15% were seen once. The sequencing sample was made of blood. This receptor was taken from a woman in her thirties with Graves' hyperthyroidism. The chain combines TRBV27 with TRBJ2-1, with D uncertain. This CDR3 is CASIGSYNEQFF. The CDR3 DNA is TGTGCCAGCATCGGGTCGTACAATGAGCAGTTCTTC.